This is a list of T cell receptor beta chains from one sample in a study of post-analysis software for immune sequencing data. TCRdb analysed the PCR reads with MiXCR anew, one entry per CDR3 protein. The sample includes some 890,000 distinct CDR3 sequences, approximately 53% of them seen just once. Sequences were obtained from blood. Source of these receptors: a girl under 18 with multiple sclerosis. The CDR3 runs from the conserved cysteine through the conserved F or W. The D gene is left open where the match is weak. Size is stated for part of the rows, as once, few or many counts, or as a class when the clone is expanded.

J,D,V,size,CDR3,DNA
TRBJ2-1,TRBD2,TRBV20-1,NA,CSATGASGNREQFF,TGCAGTGCTACTGGGGCTAGCGGGAATCGTGAGCAGTTCTTC
TRBJ2-6,NA,TRBV7-2,NA,CASSLSLSGANVLTF,TGTGCCAGCAGCCTAAGCCTCTCTGGGGCCAACGTCCTGACTTTC
TRBJ2-6,NA,TRBV7-9,NA,CASSFFGGFSGANVLTF,TGTGCCAGCAGCTTTTTTGGCGGATTCTCTGGGGCCAACGTCCTGACTTTC
TRBJ2-3,NA,TRBV29-1,NA,CSVGGRTDTQYF,TGCAGCGTTGGAGGACGCACAGATACGCAGTATTTT
TRBJ2-3,NA,TRBV29-1,few,CSVGGTDTQYF,TGCAGCGTCGGCGGGACTGATACGCAGTATTTT
TRBJ2-3,TRBD2,TRBV29-1,few,CSVEVGLIAGSTDTQYF,TGCAGCGTTGAAGTGGGGCTAATAGCGGGGAGCACAGATACGCAGTATTTT
TRBJ1-2,NA,TRBV10-3,NA,CAISDRKGGYTF,TGTGCCATCAGTGACCGCAAGGGGGGCTACACCTTC
TRBJ1-2,TRBD1,TRBV2,NA,CARVGTGHGYTF,TGTGCCCGCGTAGGGACAGGGCATGGCTACACCTTC
TRBJ2-7,TRBD1,TRBV29-1,NA,CSVTGGLAYEQYF,TGCAGCGTAACAGGGGGCTTAGCCTACGAGCAGTACTTC
TRBJ1-1,NA,TRBV27,NA,CASSSSRKAFF,TGTGCCAGCAGTTCCTCTCGCAAAGCTTTCTTT
TRBJ2-3,TRBD2,TRBV2,NA,CASSDVAGEADTQYF,TGTGCCAGCAGTGATGTAGCGGGAGAGGCGGATACGCAGTATTTT
TRBJ2-1,NA,TRBV4-1,few,CASSPPSYGEQFF,TGCGCCAGCAGCCCTCCCTCCTACGGCGAGCAGTTCTTC
TRBJ1-1,NA,TRBV12-3/TRBV12-4,NA,CASSVARPVNTEAFF,TGTGCCAGCAGTGTCGCCCGACCAGTGAACACTGAAGCTTTCTTT
TRBJ2-7,NA,TRBV5-1,NA,CASSLPPAYEQDF,TGCGCCAGCAGCTTGCCGCCGGCCTACGAGCAGGACTTC